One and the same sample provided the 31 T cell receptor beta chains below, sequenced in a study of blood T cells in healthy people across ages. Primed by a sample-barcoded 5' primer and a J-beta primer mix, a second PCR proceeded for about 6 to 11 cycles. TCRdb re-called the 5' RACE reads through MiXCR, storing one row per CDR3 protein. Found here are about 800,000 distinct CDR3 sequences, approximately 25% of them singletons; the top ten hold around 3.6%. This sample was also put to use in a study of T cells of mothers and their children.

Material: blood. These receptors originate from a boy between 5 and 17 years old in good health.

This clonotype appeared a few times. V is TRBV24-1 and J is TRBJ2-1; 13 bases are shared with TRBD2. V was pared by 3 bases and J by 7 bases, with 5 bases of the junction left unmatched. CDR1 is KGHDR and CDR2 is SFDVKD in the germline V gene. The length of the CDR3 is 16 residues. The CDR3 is CATSDPTSGRVNEQFF. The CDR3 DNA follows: TGTGCCACCAGTGATCCAACTAGCGGGAGGGTGAATGAGCAGTTCTTC.

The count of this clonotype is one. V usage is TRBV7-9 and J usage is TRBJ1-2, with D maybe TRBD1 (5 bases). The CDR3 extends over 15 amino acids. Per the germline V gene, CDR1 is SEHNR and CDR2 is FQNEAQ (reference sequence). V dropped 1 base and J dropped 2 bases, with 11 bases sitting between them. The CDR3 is CASSLGQSLNYGYTF. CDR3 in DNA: TGTGCCAGCAGCTTAGGACAGTCTTTAAACTATGGCTACACCTTC.

DNA of the CDR3: TGTGCCAGCAGCTTTGGTAAGAACACTGAAGCTTTCTTT. It codes for CASSFGKNTEAFF. The chain recombines TRBV13 with TRBJ1-1, with unresolved D. The CDR3 is made up of 13 amino acids. The germline gives CDR1 PRHDT, CDR2 FYEKMQ (reference sequence). The V end lost 3 bases, the J end lost 1 base, and 6 bases lay between the germline ends.

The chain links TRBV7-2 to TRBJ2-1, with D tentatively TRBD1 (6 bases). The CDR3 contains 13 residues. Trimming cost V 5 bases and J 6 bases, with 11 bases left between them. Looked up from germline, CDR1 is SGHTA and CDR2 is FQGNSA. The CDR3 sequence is CASSPDRTNEQFF. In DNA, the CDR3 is TGTGCCAGCAGCCCCGACAGGACCAATGAGCAGTTCTTC. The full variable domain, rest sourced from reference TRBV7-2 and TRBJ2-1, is GAGVSQSPSNKVTEKGKDVELRCDPISGHTALYWYRQSLGQGLEFLIYFQGNSAPDKSGLPSDRFSAERTGGSVSTLTIQRTQQEDSAVYLCASSPDRTNEQFFGPGTRLTVL.

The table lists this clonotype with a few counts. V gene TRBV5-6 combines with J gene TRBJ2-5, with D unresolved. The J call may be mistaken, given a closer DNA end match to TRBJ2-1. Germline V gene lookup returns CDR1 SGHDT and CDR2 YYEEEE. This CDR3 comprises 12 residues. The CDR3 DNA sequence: TGTGCCAGCAGCCACTCGACTGATGAGCAGTTCTTC. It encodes CASSHSTDEQFF.

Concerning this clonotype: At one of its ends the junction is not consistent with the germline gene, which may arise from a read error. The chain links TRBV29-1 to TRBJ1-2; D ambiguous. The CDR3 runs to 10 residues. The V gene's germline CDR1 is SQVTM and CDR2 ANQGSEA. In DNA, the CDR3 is TGCAGCGGCATGGAAGGTATTACCTTCTTC. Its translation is CSGMEGITFF.

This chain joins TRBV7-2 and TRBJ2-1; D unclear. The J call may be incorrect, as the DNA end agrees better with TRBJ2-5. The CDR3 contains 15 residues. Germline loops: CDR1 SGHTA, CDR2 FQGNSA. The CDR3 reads CASSLEQYFDETQYF. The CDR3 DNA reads TGTGCCAGCAGCTTAGAACAGTATTTTGATGAGACCCAGTACTTC.

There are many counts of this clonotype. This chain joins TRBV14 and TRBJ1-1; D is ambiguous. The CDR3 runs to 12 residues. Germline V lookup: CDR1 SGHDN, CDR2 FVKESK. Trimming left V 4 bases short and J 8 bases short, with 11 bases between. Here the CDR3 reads CASSPNRREAFF. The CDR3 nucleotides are TGTGCCAGCAGCCCAAACAGAAGGGAAGCTTTCTTT.

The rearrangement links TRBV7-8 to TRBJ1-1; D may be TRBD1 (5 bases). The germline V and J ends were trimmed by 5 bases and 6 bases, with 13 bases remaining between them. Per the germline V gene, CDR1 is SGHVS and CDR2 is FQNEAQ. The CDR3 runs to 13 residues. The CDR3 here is CASSPLQGAEAFF. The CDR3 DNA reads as TGTGCCAGCAGCCCGTTGCAGGGTGCTGAAGCTTTCTTT.

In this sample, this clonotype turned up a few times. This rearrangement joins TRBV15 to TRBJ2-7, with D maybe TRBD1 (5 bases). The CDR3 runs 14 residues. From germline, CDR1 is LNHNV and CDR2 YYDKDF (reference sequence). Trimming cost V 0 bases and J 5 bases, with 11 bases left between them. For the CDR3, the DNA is TGTGCCACCAGCAGAGATATGCAGGGCAACGAGCAGTACTTC. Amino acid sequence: CATSRDMQGNEQYF.

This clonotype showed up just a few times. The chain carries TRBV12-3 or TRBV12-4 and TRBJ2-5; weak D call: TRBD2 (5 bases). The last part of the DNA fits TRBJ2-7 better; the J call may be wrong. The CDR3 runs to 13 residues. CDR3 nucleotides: TGTGCCAGCAGGGACTCCATGGGCGACGAGCAGTACTTC. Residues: CASRDSMGDEQYF.

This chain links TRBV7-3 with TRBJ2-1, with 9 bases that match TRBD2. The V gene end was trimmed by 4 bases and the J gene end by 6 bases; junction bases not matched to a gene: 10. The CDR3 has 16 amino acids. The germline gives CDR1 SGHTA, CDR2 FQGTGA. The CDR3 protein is CASSSSLAGSRNEQFF. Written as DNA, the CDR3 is TGTGCCAGCAGCTCCTCACTAGCGGGTAGCCGCAATGAGCAGTTCTTC.

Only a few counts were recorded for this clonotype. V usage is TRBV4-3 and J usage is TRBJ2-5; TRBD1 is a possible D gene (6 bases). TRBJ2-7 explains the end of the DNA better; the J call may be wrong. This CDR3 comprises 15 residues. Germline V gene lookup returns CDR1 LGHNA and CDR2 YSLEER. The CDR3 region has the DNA TGCGCCAGCAGCCAGCTAAGGGCAGGGGCCTACGAGCAGTACTTC. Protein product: CASSQLRAGAYEQYF.

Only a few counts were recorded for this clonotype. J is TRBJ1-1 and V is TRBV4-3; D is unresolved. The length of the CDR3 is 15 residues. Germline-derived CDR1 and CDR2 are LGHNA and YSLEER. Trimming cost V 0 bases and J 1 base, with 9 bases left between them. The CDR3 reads CASSQDNTENTEAFF. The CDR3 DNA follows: TGCGCCAGCAGCCAAGATAACACAGAGAACACTGAAGCTTTCTTT.

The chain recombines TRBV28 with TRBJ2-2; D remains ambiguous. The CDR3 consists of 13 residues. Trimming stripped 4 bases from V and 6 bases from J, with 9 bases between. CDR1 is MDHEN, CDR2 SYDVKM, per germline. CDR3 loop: CASSSVGSGELFF. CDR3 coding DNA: TGTGCCAGCAGTTCGGTAGGGTCCGGGGAGCTGTTTTTT.

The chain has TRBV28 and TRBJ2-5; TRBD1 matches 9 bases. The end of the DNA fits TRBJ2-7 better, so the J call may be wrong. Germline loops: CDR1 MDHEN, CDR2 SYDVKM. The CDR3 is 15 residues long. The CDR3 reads CASSPGPTGGDEQYF. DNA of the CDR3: TGTGCCAGCAGTCCGGGGCCGACAGGGGGTGACGAGCAGTACTTC.

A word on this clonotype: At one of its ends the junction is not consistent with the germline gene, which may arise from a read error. The DNA for the CDR3 is TGCGCCAGCACCTTGGGGGCTAGTTTATCCTACGAGCAGTACTTC. Amino acids: CASTLGASLSYEQYF. The rearrangement links TRBV5-1 to TRBJ2-7; a possible D gene is TRBD1 (6 bases). This CDR3 region has 15 residues. Per the germline V gene, CDR1 is SGHRS and CDR2 is YFSETQ.

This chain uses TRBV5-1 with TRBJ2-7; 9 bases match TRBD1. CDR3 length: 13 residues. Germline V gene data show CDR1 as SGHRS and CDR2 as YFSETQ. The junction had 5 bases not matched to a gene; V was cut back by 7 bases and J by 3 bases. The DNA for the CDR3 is TGCGCCAGCCGGGACAGGGTAGTCTACGAGCAGTACTTC. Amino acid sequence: CASRDRVVYEQYF.

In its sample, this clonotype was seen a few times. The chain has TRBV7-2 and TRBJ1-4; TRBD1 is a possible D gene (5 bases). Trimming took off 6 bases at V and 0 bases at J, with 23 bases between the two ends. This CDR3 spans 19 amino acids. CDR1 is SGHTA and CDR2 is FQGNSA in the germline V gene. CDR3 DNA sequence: TGTGCCAGCAGTTCTTCAAGGGGCCAAGGAGGGGCAACTAATGAAAAACTGTTTTTT. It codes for CASSSSRGQGGATNEKLFF.

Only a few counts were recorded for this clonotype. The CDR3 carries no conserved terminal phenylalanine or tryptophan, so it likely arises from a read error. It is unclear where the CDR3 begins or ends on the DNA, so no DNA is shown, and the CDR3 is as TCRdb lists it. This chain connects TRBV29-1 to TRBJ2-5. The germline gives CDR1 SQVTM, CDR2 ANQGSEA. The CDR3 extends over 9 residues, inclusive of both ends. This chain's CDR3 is CSVDLLHPV.

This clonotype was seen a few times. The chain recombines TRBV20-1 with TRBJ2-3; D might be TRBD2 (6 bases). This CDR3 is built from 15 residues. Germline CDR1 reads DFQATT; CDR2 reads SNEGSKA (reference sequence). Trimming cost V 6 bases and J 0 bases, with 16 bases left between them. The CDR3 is CSAPTLGGSTDTQYF. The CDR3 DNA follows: TGCAGTGCACCTACCCTCGGGGGAAGCACAGATACGCAGTATTTT.

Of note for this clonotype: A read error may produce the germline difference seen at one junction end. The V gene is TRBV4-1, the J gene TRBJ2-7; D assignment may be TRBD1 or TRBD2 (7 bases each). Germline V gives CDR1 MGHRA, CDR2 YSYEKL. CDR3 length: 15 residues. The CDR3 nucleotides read TGCGCCAGCAGCCAAGATGGGAGGGACAGCTACGAGCAGTCCTTC. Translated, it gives CASSQDGRDSYEQSF.

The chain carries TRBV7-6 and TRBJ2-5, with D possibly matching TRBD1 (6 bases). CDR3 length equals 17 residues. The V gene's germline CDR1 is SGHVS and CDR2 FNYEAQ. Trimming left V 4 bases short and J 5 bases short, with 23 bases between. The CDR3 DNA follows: TGTGCCAGCAGCTCCCGAACAGGGTTGTATCGTCCGGAGACCCAGTACTTC. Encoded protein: CASSSRTGLYRPETQYF.

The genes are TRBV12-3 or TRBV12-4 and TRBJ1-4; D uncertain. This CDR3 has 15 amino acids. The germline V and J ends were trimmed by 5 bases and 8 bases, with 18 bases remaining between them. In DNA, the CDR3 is TGTGCCAGCAGTCCTCCGGGCCCGATTGGGGAAAAACTGTTTTTT. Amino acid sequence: CASSPPGPIGEKLFF.

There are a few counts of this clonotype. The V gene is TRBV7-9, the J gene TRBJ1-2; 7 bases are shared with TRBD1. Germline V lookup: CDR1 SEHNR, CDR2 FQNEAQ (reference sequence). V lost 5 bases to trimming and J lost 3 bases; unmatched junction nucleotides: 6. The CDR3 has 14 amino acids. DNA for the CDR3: TGTGCCAGCAGCATTGCCGGGACAGACTATGGCTACACCTTC. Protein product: CASSIAGTDYGYTF.

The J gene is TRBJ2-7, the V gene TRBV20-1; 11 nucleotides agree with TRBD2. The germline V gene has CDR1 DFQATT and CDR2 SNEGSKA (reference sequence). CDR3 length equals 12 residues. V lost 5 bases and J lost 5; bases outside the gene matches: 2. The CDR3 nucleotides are TGCAGTGCTCGACTAGCGGGGCACGAGCAGTACTTC. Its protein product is CSARLAGHEQYF.

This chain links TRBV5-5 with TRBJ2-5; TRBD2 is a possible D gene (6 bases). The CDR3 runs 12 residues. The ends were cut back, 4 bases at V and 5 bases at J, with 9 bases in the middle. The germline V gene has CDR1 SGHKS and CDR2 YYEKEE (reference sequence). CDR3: CASSGLRETQYF. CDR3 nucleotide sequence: TGTGCCAGCAGCGGACTACGGGAGACCCAGTACTTC.

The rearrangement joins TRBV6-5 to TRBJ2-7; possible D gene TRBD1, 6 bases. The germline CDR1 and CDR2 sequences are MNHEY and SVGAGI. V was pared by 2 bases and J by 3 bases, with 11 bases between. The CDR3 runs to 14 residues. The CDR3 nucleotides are TGTGCCAGCAGTTACCGGGACACTAACTACGAGCAGTACTTC. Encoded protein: CASSYRDTNYEQYF.

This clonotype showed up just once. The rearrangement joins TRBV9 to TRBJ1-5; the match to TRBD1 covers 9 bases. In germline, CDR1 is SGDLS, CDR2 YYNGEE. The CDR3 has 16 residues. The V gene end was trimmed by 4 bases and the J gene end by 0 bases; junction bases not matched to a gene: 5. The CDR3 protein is CASSPGTGYSNQPQHF. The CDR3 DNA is TGTGCCAGCAGCCCCGGGACAGGGTATAGCAATCAGCCCCAGCATTTT.

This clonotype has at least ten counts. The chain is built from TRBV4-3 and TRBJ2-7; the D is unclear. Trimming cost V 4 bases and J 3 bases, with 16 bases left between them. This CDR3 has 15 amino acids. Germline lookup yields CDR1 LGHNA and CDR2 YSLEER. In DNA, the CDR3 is TGCGCCAGCAGCCGCGTCCGGCAGACTCACTACGAGCAGTACTTC. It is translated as CASSRVRQTHYEQYF.

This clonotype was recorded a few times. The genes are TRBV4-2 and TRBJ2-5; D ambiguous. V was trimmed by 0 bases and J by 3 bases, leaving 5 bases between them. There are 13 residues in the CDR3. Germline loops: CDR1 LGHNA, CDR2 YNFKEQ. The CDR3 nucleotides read TGTGCCAGCAGCCAAGATTCGGAAGAGACCCAGTACTTC. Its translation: CASSQDSEETQYF.